This TCR beta chain was recorded in a study of CD8 T cells in ankylosing spondylitis. Study observations and caveats: What appeared characteristic of ankylosing spondylitis blood was a TCR beta motif of 7 or 8 highly homologous variants. The study looked at matched synovial fluid samples from ankylosing spondylitis patients. Disease-linked clones were reported to be significantly enriched there.

Each TCR beta library was made by quantitative 5'-RACE that incorporated molecular barcodes. TCRdb passed the 5' RACE reads through MiXCR, listing each CDR3 protein once. The sample yields roughly 700,000 distinct CDR3 sequences, about 20% seen once. CDR1 and CDR2 (germline): PRHDT, FYEKMQ (reference sequence). The CDR3 consists of 11 residues. With V trimmed by 5 bases and J by 11 bases, 2 bases remained unmatched. This clonotype has just a few counts. Its antigen is currently unknown. Sequencing input: blood, either unsorted or a sorted T cell fraction (not recorded which). The source is a male donor with ankylosing spondylitis. The rearrangement links TRBV13 to TRBJ2-7; 11 nucleotides match TRBD1. CDR3 sequence: CASSEGQGEYF. The CDR3, as DNA: TGTGCCAGCAGCGAGGGACAGGGGGAGTACTTC.